The 16 T cell receptor beta chains presented below share a single source sample, sequenced in a study of tumor-infiltrating lymphocytes in primary liver carcinoma. Germline DNA was also extracted, while the blood RNA originated from unsorted whole blood. Constant-region priming of approximately 500 ng total RNA yielded TCR beta cDNA. Three nested multiplex PCR rounds of slightly modified ARM-PCR generated TCR beta libraries. TRBV1-TRBV30 forward primers and a C-beta reverse primer were used in the first two PCR rounds, which each ran for approximately 11 cycles. TCRdb re-derived calls from the multiplex PCR reads in MiXCR, one entry per CDR3 protein. Altogether 300,000 to 350,000 distinct CDR3 sequences are present, less than 65% being singletons, with the ten largest covering roughly 6%. Sequencing was performed on peripheral blood. These receptors all come from a man aged 40-49 years with primary liver carcinoma and hepatitis B virus infection.

The chain recombines TRBV11-3 with TRBJ2-3; 8 bases align to TRBD2. Germline CDR1 and CDR2: SGHNT and YENEEA. The CDR3 consists of 15 residues. V shed 0 bases and J 7 bases; nucleotides not matched to a gene: 6. CDR3 bases: TGTGCCAGCAGCTTAGATCGGGAGGGCTTAAATACGCAGTATTTT. Amino acid sequence: CASSLDREGLNTQYF.

Remarks on this clonotype: A clone one base away is much larger, so this may be a read error. The chain joins TRBV4-1 to TRBJ2-1, with 7 bases lining up with TRBD2. The CDR3 runs 18 residues. V shed 2 bases and J 2 bases; nucleotides not matched to a gene: 12. CDR1 MGHRA and CDR2 YSYEKL come from the germline V gene. The CDR3 DNA follows: TGCGCCAGCAGCCAAATTTTCGAGACTAGCAGAACCTACAATGAGCAGTTCTTC. As protein: CASSQIFETSRTYNEQFF.

The V gene is TRBV24-1, the J gene TRBJ1-2, with no clear D. The germline V and J ends were trimmed by 0 bases and 3 bases, with 7 bases remaining between them. The CDR3 totals 14 residues. CDR1 KGHDR and CDR2 SFDVKD come from the germline V gene. CDR3 sequence (DNA): TGTGCCACCAGTGATTTGCAAACAGACTATGGCTACACCTTC. The encoded protein is CATSDLQTDYGYTF.

The rearrangement links TRBV11-1 to TRBJ1-3, with unresolved D. CDR1 is SGHAT, CDR2 FQDESV, per germline (reference sequence). This CDR3 has 14 amino acids. Between the trimmed V and J ends, which lost 8 bases and 11 bases, there was a span of 22 bases. The CDR3 DNA is TGTGCCAGCGTCGAACAACCCTCTGGAAAAGCCATATATTTT. This codes for CASVEQPSGKAIYF.

To note about this clonotype: Here the CDR3 omits its conserved ending phenylalanine or tryptophan, so a read error is the likely source. The J gene is TRBJ2-7, the V gene TRBV5-1, with D tentatively TRBD2 (5 bases). Trimming took 0 bases from V and 2 from J, leaving 9 bases between them. CDR3 length equals 14 residues. The germline gives CDR1 SGHRS, CDR2 YFSETQ. The CDR3 bases are TGCGCCAGCAGCTTGGGCGGGCCGCCCTACGAGCAGTACTTA. Translated: CASSLGGPPYEQYL.

This clonotype showed up many times. This rearrangement joins TRBV11-3 to TRBJ2-5; 11 nucleotides line up with TRBD2. This CDR3 region has 16 residues. J lost 5 bases, V lost 2 bases, and 7 bases had no gene match. Germline V lookup: CDR1 SGHNT, CDR2 YENEEA. CDR3 nucleotides: TGTGCCAGCAGCTTAACGCAGACTAGCGGGATGGAGACCCAGTACTTC. As protein: CASSLTQTSGMETQYF.

This clonotype was counted only a few times. This rearrangement joins TRBV30 to TRBJ2-7; D perhaps matches TRBD1 (6 bases). The CDR3 contains 12 residues. V lost 1 base and J lost 12, with 16 bases in between. In germline, CDR1 is GTSNPN, CDR2 SVGIG (reference sequence). The CDR3 region is CAWSGKVGTLYF. CDR3 DNA sequence: TGTGCCTGGAGTGGTAAGGTAGGGACATTGTACTTC.

The chain uses TRBV11-2 and TRBJ2-7; a weak D match, TRBD2 (5 bases). V lost 2 bases and J 5 bases, leaving 19 bases between the germline ends. CDR3 size: 16 residues. Germline V gene lookup returns CDR1 SGHAT and CDR2 FQNNGV. CDR3 DNA: TGTGCCAGCAGCTTACTTGCTAGAGGGAGTAGCGACGAGCAGTACTTC. It specifies CASSLLARGSSDEQYF. The variable domain in full, completed from reference TRBV11-2 and TRBJ2-7, reads EAGVAQSPRYKIIEKRQSVAFWCNPISGHATLYWYQQILGQGPKLLIQFQNNGVVDDSQLPKDRFSAERLKGVDSTLKIQPAKLEDSAVYLCASSLLARGSSDEQYFGPGTRLTVT.

Details on this clonotype: One base away lies a much larger clone, so this may be a sequencing read error. The rearrangement links TRBV6-2 or TRBV6-3 to TRBJ1-6; 9 bases are shared with TRBD1. Per germline, CDR1 MNHEY and CDR2 SVGEGT. CDR3 length: 15 residues. The CDR3 DNA sequence: TGTGCCAGCAGCCCGGCGGGACAGGGACGCTCACACCTCCACTTT. Encoded protein: CASSPAGQGRSHLHF.

As concerns this clonotype: Relative to the germline gene, one junction end is altered; a read error may explain this. CDR3 in amino acids: CASNTAGQVVIEQFF. Here the CDR3 DNA reads TGTGCCAGCAATACCGCGGGACAGGTCGTCATTGAGCAATTCTTC. This rearrangement joins TRBV11-2 to TRBJ2-1; 8 bases line up with TRBD1. In germline, CDR1 is SGHAT, CDR2 FQNNGV. The CDR3 consists of 15 residues.

This clonotype was found many times. This chain connects TRBV6-1 to TRBJ2-1; either TRBD1 or TRBD2 may fit D (5 bases each). V lost 4 bases and J 4 bases, leaving 11 bases between the germline ends. The germline gives CDR1 MNHNS, CDR2 SASEGT. The CDR3 is 14 amino acids. The CDR3 nucleotides are TGTGCCAGCAGTGTGGGCAGGGAGTACAATGAGCAGTTCTTC. Residues: CASSVGREYNEQFF.

With respect to this clonotype: A much larger clone lies one base from this, so it may be a read error. CDR3 amino acids: CDSSLAGSHTEAFF. The CDR3 DNA reads TGTGACAGCAGTTTAGCCGGCAGCCACACTGAAGCTTTCTTT. V is TRBV12-3 or TRBV12-4 and J is TRBJ1-1, with D hard to call. The CDR3 loop spans 14 amino acids.

Of note for this clonotype: Sequence at one end of the junction differs from germline and may be a read error. The rearrangement joins TRBV11-2 to TRBJ2-1; D unclear. CDR1 is SGHAT, CDR2 FQNNGV, per germline. The CDR3 extends over 14 amino acids. In DNA form, the CDR3 reads TGCGCCAGCACAAGACTGAGCTCCTACAATGGGCAGTTCTTC. It encodes CASTRLSSYNGQFF.

This clonotype was detected only once. Being one base from a much bigger clone, this may be a read error. The gene calls are TRBV6-5 and TRBJ1-1; D gene uncertain. CDR1 MNHEY and CDR2 SVGAGI come from the germline V gene. This CDR3 has 13 residues. CDR3 region: CTSRRGFDTEAFF. DNA of the CDR3: TGTACCAGCAGGCGTGGGTTCGACACTGAAGCTTTCTTT.

The genes are TRBV7-2 and TRBJ2-4; TRBD1 might be the D (6 bases). Germline assignment: CDR1 SGHTA and CDR2 FQGNSA. This CDR3 is 17 amino acids long. V lost 5 bases and J lost 0, with 17 bases in between. The CDR3 DNA sequence: TGTGCCAGCAGCACTGGTAGGGGGTCCCCAGCCAAAAACATTCAGTACTTC. Its protein is CASSTGRGSPAKNIQYF.

The chain couples TRBV2 to TRBJ2-5; possible D gene TRBD1, 6 bases. The CDR3 consists of 14 residues. Germline CDR1 is SNHLY and CDR2 is FYNNEI. V lost 6 bases, J lost 7 bases, and 18 bases lay in between. CDR3 sequence: CASRPGQRYVTQYF. In DNA, the CDR3 is TGTGCCAGCAGACCCGGACAGAGATATGTGACCCAGTACTTC.